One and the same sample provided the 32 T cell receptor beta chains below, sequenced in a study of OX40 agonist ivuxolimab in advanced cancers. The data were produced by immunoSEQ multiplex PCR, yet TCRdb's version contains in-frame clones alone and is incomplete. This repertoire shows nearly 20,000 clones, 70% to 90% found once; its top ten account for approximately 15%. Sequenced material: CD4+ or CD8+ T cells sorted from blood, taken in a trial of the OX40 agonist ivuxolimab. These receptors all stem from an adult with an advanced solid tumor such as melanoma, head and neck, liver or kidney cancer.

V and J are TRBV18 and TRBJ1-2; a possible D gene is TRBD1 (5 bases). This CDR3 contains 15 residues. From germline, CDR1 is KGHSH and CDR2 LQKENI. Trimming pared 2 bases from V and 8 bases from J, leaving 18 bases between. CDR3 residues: CASSPGGVHLQGYTF. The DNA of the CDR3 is TGTGCCAGCTCACCAGGAGGGGTACACCTCCAGGGCTACACCTTC.

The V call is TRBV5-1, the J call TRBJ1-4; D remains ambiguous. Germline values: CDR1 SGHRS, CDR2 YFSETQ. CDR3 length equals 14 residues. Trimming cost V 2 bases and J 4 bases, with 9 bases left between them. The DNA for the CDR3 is TGCGCCAGCAGCTTAGAAAGATTTAATGAAAAACTGTTTTTT. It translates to CASSLERFNEKLFF.

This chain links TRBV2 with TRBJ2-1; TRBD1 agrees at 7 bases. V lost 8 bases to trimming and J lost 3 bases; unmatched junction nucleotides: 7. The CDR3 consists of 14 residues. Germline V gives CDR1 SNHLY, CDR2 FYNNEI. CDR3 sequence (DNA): TGTGCCAGCCTAGGACAGGTGCGCTACAATGAGCAGTTCTTC. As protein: CASLGQVRYNEQFF.

DNA of the CDR3: TGTGCCAGCAGCCAAAGGACAGGGGTGGGCTATGGCTACACCTTC. Protein: CASSQRTGVGYGYTF. The chain is built from TRBV14 and TRBJ1-2; 9 bases map to TRBD1. V lost 2 bases, J lost 4 bases, and 5 bases stayed unmatched. Germline lookup yields CDR1 SGHDN and CDR2 FVKESK. CDR3 size: 15 residues.

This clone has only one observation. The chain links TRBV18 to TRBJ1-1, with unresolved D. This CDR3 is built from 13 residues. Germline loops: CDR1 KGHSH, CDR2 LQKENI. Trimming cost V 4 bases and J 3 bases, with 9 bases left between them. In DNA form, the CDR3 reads TGTGCCAGCTCACTCGACCGAGACACTGAAGCTTTCTTT. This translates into CASSLDRDTEAFF.

CDR3: CASSMASIVTDTQYF. The CDR3 nucleotides are TGTGCCAGTAGTATGGCTAGCATTGTCACAGATACGCAGTATTTT. This chain links TRBV19 with TRBJ2-3; maybe TRBD2 (5 bases). The germline gives CDR1 LNHDA, CDR2 SQIVND (reference sequence). The V gene lost 3 bases and the J gene lost 2 bases, with 12 bases spanning the gap. The length of the CDR3 is 15 residues. Combining the CDR3 with reference TRBV19 and TRBJ2-3 gives the whole variable domain DGGITQSPKYLFRKEGQNVTLSCEQNLNHDAMYWYRQDPGQGLRLIYYSQIVNDFQKGDIAEGYSVSREKKESFPLTVTSAQKNPTAFYLCASSMASIVTDTQYFGPGTRLTVL.

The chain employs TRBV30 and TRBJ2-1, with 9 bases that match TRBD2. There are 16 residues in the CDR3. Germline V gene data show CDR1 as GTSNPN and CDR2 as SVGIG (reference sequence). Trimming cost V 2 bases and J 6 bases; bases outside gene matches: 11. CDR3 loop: CAWSRWLAGLVNEQFF. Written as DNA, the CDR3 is TGTGCCTGGAGTAGATGGCTAGCGGGACTCGTCAATGAGCAGTTCTTC. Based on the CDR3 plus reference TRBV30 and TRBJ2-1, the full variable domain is SQTIHQWPATLVQPVGSPLSLECTVEGTSNPNLYWYRQAAGRGLQLLFYSVGIGQISSEVPQNLSASRPQDRQFILSSKKLLLSDSGFYLCAWSRWLAGLVNEQFFGPGTRLTVL.

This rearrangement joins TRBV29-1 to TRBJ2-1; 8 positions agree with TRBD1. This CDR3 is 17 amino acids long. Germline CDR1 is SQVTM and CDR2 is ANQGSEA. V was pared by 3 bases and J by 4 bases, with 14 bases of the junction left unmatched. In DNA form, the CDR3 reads TGCAGCGTTGAGGGGGCGACAGGGGCACCACTTTACAATGAGCAGTTCTTC. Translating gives CSVEGATGAPLYNEQFF.

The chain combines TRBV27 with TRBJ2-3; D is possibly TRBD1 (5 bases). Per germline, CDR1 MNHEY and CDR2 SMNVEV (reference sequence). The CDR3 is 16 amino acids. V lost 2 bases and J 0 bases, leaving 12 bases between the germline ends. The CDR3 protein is CASSLTPGKSTDTQYF. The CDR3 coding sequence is TGTGCCAGCAGTTTAACTCCAGGGAAGAGCACAGATACGCAGTATTTT.

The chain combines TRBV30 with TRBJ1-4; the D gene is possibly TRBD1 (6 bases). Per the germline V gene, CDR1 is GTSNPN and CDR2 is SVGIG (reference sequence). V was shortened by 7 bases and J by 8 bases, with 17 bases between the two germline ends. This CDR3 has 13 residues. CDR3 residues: CAFLRGTGEKLFF. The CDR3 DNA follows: TGTGCCTTCCTCAGGGGAACGGGGGAAAAACTGTTTTTT. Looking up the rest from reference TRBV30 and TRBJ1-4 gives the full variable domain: SQTIHQWPATLVQPVGSPLSLECTVEGTSNPNLYWYRQAAGRGLQLLFYSVGIGQISSEVPQNLSASRPQDRQFILSSKKLLLSDSGFYLCAFLRGTGEKLFFGSGTQLSVL.

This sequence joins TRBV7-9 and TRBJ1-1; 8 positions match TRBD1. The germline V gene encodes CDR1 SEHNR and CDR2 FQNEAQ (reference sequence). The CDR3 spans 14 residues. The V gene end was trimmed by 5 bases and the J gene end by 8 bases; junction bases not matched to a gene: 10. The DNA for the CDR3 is TGTGCCAGCAGCGACGACAGGGGCCCCTCCGAAGCTTTCTTT. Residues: CASSDDRGPSEAFF.

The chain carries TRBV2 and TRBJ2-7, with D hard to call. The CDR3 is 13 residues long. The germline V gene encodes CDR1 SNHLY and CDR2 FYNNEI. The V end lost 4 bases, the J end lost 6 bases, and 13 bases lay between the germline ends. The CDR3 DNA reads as TGTGCCAGCAGTGTAGGTCCTCCAGCCGAGCAGTACTTC. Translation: CASSVGPPAEQYF.

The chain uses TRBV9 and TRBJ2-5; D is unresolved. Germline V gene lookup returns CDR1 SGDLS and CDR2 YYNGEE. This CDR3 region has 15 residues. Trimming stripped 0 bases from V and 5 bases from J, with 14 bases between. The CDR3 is CASSVDGTPAETQYF. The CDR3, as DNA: TGTGCCAGCAGCGTAGATGGCACCCCGGCGGAGACCCAGTACTTC.

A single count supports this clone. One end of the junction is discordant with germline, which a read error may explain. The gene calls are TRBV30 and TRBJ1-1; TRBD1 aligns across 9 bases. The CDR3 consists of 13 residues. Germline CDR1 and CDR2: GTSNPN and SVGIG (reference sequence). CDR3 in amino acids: CAWELLRDREVFF. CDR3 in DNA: TGTGCCTGGGAGCTCCTCCGGGACAGGGAAGTTTTCTTT.

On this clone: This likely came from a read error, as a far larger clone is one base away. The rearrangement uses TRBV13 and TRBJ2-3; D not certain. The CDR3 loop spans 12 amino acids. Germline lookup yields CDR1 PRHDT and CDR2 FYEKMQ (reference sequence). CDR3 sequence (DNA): TGTACCAGCAGCTTAGTCCCAGATACGCAGTATTTT. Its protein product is CTSSLVPDTQYF.

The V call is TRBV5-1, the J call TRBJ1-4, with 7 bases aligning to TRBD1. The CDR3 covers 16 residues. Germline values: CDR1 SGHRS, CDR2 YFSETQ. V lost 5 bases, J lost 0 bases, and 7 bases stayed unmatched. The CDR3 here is CASSPGTETTNEKLFF. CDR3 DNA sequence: TGCGCCAGCAGTCCCGGGACAGAGACAACTAATGAAAAACTGTTTTTT.

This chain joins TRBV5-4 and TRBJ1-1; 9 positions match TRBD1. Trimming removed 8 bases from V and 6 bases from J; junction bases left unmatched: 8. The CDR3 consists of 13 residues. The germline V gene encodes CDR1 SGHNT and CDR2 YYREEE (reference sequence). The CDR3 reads CASRDRVKAEAFF. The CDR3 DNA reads TGTGCCAGTCGGGACAGGGTAAAGGCTGAAGCTTTCTTT.

The chain's CDR3 is CASSGTSGGSATQYF. The CDR3 coding sequence is TGTGCCAGCAGCGGAACTAGCGGGGGGTCAGCGACCCAGTACTTC. V gene TRBV2 combines with J gene TRBJ2-5; TRBD2 aligns across 12 bases. CDR3 length: 15 amino acids. Trimming at V came to 6 bases and at J to 7 bases, leaving 9 bases not matched to a gene. Germline V gene sequence: CDR1 SNHLY, CDR2 FYNNEI.

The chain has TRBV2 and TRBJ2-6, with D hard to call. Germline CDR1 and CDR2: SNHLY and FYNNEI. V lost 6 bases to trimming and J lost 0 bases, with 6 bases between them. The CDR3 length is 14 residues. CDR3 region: CASSQSSGANVLTF. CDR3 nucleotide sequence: TGTGCCAGCAGCCAGAGCTCTGGGGCCAACGTCCTGACTTTC.

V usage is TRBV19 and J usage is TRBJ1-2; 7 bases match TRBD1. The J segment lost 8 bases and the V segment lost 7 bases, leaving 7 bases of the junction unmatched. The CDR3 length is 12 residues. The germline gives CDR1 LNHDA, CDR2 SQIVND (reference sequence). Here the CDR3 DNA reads TGTGCCAGTAACACAGGGGTGGCCGGCTACACCTTC. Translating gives CASNTGVAGYTF.

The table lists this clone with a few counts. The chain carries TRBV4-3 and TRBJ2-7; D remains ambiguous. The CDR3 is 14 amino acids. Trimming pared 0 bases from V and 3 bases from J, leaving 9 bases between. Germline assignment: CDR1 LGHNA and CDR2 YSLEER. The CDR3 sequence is CASSQEQQYYEQYF. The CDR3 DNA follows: TGCGCCAGCAGCCAAGAACAACAGTACTACGAGCAGTACTTC.

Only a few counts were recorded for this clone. The CDR3 sequence: CASSTRQGLHVEQYF. For the CDR3, the DNA is TGTGCCAGTAGTACCAGACAGGGTCTCCACGTCGAGCAGTACTTC. V usage is TRBV19 and J usage is TRBJ2-7; TRBD1 agrees at 7 bases. V dropped 4 bases and J dropped 6; count of bases not matched to a gene: 12. Germline-derived CDR1 and CDR2 are LNHDA and SQIVND (reference sequence). The CDR3 contains 15 residues.

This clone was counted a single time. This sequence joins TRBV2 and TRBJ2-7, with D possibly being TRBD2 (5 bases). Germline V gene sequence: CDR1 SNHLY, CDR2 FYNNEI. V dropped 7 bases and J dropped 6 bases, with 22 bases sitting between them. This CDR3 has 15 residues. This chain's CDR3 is CASKVGSEAAVEQYF. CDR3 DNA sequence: TGTGCCAGCAAAGTAGGTTCGGAGGCCGCCGTCGAGCAGTACTTC.

The CDR3 loop is CASSYTPGGSYEQYF. CDR3 coding DNA: TGTGCCAGCAGTTACACCCCAGGGGGGTCCTACGAGCAGTACTTC. This sequence joins TRBV6-6 and TRBJ2-7, with D tentatively TRBD1 (7 bases). Trimming left V 2 bases short and J 1 base short, with 12 bases between. This CDR3 spans 15 amino acids. CDR1 is MNHNY, CDR2 SVGAGI, per germline (reference sequence).

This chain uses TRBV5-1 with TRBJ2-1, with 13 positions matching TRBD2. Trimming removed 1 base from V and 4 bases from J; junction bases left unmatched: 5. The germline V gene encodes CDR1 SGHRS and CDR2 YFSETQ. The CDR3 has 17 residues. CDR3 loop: CASSLPGTSGAYNEQFF. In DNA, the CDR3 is TGCGCCAGCAGCTTGCCTGGGACTAGCGGGGCATACAATGAGCAGTTCTTC. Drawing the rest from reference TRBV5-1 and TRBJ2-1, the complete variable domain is KAGVTQTPRYLIKTRGQQVTLSCSPISGHRSVSWYQQTPGQGLQFLFEYFSETQRNKGNFPGRFSGRQFSNSRSEMNVSTLELGDSALYLCASSLPGTSGAYNEQFFGPGTRLTVL.

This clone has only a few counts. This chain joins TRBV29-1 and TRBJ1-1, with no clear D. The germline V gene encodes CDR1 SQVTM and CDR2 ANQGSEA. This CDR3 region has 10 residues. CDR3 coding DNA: TGCAGTGGTGGTGGCGCTGAAGCTTTCTTT. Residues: CSGGGAEAFF.

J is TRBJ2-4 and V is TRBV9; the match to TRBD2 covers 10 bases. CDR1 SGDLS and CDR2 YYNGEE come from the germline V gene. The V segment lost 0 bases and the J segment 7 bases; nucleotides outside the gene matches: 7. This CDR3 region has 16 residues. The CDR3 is CASSVAAAGGRNIQYF. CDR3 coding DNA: TGTGCCAGCAGCGTAGCGGCAGCGGGGGGGCGGAACATTCAGTACTTC.

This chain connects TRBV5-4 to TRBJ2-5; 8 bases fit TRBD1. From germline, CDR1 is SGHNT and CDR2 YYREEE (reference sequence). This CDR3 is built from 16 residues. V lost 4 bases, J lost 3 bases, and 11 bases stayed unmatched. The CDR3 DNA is TGTGCCAGCAGCCTCGGACAGGGTAGGGTGGAAGAGACCCAGTACTTC. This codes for CASSLGQGRVEETQYF. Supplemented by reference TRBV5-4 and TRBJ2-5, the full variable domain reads ETGVTQSPTHLIKTRGQQVTLRCSSQSGHNTVSWYQQALGQGPQFIFQYYREEENGRGNFPPRFSGLQFPNYSSELNVNALELDDSALYLCASSLGQGRVEETQYFGPGTRLLVL.

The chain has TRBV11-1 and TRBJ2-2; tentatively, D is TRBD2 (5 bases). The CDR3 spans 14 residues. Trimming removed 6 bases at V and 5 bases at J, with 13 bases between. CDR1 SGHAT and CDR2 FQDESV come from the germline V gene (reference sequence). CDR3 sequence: CASSPVPGTGELFF. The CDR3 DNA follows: TGTGCCAGCAGTCCCGTTCCGGGGACCGGGGAGCTGTTTTTT.

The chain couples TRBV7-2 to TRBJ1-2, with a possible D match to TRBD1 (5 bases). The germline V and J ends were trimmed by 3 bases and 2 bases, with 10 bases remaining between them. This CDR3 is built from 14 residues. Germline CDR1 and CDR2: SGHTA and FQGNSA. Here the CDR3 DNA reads TGTGCCAGCAGCTTCCGGGACGGCAACTATGGCTACACCTTC. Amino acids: CASSFRDGNYGYTF.

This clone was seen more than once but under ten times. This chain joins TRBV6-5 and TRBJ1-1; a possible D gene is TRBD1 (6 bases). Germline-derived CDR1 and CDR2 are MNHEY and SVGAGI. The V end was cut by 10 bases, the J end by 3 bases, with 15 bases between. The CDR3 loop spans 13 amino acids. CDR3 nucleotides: TGTGCCACTCGTTGGGGGCGGGACACTGAAGCTTTCTTT. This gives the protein CATRWGRDTEAFF.

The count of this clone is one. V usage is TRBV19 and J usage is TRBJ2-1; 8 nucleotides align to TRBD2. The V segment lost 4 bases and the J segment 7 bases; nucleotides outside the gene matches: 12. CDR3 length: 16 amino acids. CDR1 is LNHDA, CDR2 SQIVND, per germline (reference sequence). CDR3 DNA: TGTGCCAGTAGTAAGTCTGGACTAGCTTTCGAAAATGAGCAGTTCTTC. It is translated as CASSKSGLAFENEQFF.